This T cell receptor (beta chain) came from a study of T cells in Graves' hyperthyroidism and ophthalmopathy. Study-wide results and limits: Ophthalmopathy prediction by the model preceded onset by a median roughly 6.3 months.

A remark on this clonotype: The target antigen is unknown.

Germline values: CDR1 SEHNR, CDR2 FQNEAQ (reference sequence). The V segment lost 5 bases and the J segment 7 bases; nucleotides outside the gene matches: 14. CDR3 size: 16 residues. TCR beta CDR3 regions were amplified from RNA. The study used the HTBI primer set for a first-round RT-PCR of the TCR CDR3. TCRdb used MiXCR to reprocess the multiplex PCR reads, holding one entry per CDR3 protein. The sample has around 600,000 distinct CDR3 sequences, 45% seen once. Sequencing was done on a sample of peripheral blood or thyroid tissue (not recorded which). V usage is TRBV7-9 and J usage is TRBJ1-1; TRBD1 matches 9 bases. The clonotype comes from an adult man with Graves' disease, either hyperthyroidism or ophthalmopathy (not recorded which). CDR3 sequence: CASSAWDRVSGGEAFF. In DNA form, the CDR3 reads TGTGCCAGCAGCGCGTGGGACAGGGTGAGTGGAGGTGAAGCTTTCTTT.